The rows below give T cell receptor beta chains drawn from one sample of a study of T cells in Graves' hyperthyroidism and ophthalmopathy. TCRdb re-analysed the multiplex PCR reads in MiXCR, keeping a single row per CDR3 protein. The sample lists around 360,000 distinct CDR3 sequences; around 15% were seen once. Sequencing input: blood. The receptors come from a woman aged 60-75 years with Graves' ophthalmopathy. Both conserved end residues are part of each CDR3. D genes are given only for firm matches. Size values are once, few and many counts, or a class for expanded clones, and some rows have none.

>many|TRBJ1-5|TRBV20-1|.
CSARADNSNQPQHF
TGCAGTGCTAGAGCGGACAATAGCAATCAGCCCCAGCATTTT
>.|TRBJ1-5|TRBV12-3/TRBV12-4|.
CASSQEIGQPQHF
TGTGCCAGCAGTCAGGAGATTGGTCAGCCCCAGCATTTT
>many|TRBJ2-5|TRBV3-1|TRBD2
CASSQASGGETQYF
TGTGCCAGCAGCCAGGCTAGCGGAGGGGAGACCCAGTACTTC
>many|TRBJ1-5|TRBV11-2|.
CASSLGIDQPQHF
TGTGCCAGCAGCTTAGGGATCGATCAGCCCCAGCATTTT
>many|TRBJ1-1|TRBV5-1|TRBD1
CASSLFQGGSTEAFF
TGCGCCAGCAGCTTGTTTCAGGGGGGGAGCACTGAAGCTTTCTTT
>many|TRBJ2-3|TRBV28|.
CASSPQGGPLNTQYF
TGTGCCAGCAGTCCACAAGGCGGCCCTCTAAATACGCAGTATTTT
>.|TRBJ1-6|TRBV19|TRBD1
CASRTGPNSPLHF
TGTGCCAGCCGGACAGGGCCTAATTCACCCCTCCACTTT
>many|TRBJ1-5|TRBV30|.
CAWTEYSNQPQHF
TGTGCCTGGACAGAGTATAGCAATCAGCCCCAGCATTTT
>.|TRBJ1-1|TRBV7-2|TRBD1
CASSFSPPGGTEAFF
TGTGCCAGCAGCTTCAGCCCCCCAGGGGGGACTGAAGCTTTCTTT
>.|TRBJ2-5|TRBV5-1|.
CASTRGAGETQYF
TGCGCCAGCACCCGGGGGGCAGGTGAGACCCAGTACTTC
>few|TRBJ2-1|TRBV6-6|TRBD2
CASSYHGLAGGRSEQFF
TGTGCCAGCAGTTACCACGGACTGGCGGGAGGTAGGAGTGAGCAGTTCTTC
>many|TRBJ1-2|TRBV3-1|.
CASSQDGRAGAYGYTF
TGTGCCAGCAGCCAAGATGGAAGGGCAGGCGCCTATGGCTACACCTTC
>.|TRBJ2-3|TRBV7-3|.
CAGSFTGSTDTQYF
TGTGCCGGCAGCTTCACCGGGAGCACAGATACGCAGTATTTT
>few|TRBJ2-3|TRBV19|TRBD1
CASSISNRGRTDTQYF
TGTGCCAGTAGTATCTCGAACAGGGGTAGGACAGATACGCAGTATTTT
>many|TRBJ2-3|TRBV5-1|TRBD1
CASSYTGGRADTQYF
TGCGCCAGCAGCTACACAGGGGGCAGGGCAGATACGCAGTATTTT